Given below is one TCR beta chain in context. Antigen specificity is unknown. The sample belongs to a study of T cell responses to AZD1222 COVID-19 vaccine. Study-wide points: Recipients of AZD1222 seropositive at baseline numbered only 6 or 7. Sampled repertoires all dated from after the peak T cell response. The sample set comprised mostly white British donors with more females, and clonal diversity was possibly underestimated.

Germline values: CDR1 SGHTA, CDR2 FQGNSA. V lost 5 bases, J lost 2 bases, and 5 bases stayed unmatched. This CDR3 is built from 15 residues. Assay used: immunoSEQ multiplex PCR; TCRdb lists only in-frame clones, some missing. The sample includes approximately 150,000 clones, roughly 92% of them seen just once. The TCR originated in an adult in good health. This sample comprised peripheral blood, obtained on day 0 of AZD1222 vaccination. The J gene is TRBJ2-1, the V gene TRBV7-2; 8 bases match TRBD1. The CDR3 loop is CASSPRTGPYNEQFF. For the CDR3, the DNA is TGTGCCAGCAGCCCCCGGACAGGGCCCTACAATGAGCAGTTCTTC.